Listed below are T cell receptor beta chains from one sample, sequenced in a study of blood T cells in healthy people across ages. TCRdb processed the 5' RACE reads anew with MiXCR; each CDR3 protein has one entry. The sample lists around 2 million distinct CDR3 sequences, about two fifths occurring once. The sample was blood. These receptors were collected from a human donor in good health. Both conserved end residues are part of each CDR3. Fields, in order: D gene, clone size, V gene, J gene, CDR3 DNA, CDR3 protein. A D gene is named only where the DNA matches it firmly. Size is stated for part of the rows, as once, few or many counts, or as a class when the clone is expanded.

D gene: TRBD1; clone size: once; V gene: TRBV25-1; J gene: TRBJ1-5; CDR3 DNA: TGTGCCAGCAGTGTTGAGCCGGGACAGGGTTCGAATAGCAATCAGCCCCAGCATTTT; CDR3 protein: CASSVEPGQGSNSNQPQHF
D gene: TRBD1; clone size: NA; V gene: TRBV10-3; J gene: TRBJ2-3; CDR3 DNA: TGTGCCATCAGTGAGCGGACAGGGGCCCTCACAGATACGCAGTATTTT; CDR3 protein: CAISERTGALTDTQYF
D gene: TRBD1; clone size: NA; V gene: TRBV28; J gene: TRBJ1-5; CDR3 DNA: TGTGCCAGCAGTTTATCAGGGGGCAAGGGCAATCAGCCCCAGCATTTT; CDR3 protein: CASSLSGGKGNQPQHF
D gene: TRBD2; clone size: NA; V gene: TRBV7-9; J gene: TRBJ2-5; CDR3 DNA: TGTGCCAGCAGCCCCCCCGCGGGGCGGGGGGACCAAGAGACCCAGTACTTC; CDR3 protein: CASSPPAGRGDQETQYF
D gene: NA; clone size: NA; V gene: TRBV2; J gene: TRBJ2-1; CDR3 DNA: TGTGCCAGAGGGACTTCTCCCTACAATGAGCAGTTCTTC; CDR3 protein: CARGTSPYNEQFF
D gene: TRBD2; clone size: NA; V gene: TRBV7-2; J gene: TRBJ2-3; CDR3 DNA: TGTGCCAGCAGCTTCAAGGCGGGGGTAACAGATACGCAGTATTTT; CDR3 protein: CASSFKAGVTDTQYF
D gene: TRBD1; clone size: NA; V gene: TRBV15; J gene: TRBJ1-5; CDR3 DNA: TGTGCCACCAGCAGAGTTAGGACAGGGGGGGATCAGCCCCAGCATTTT; CDR3 protein: CATSRVRTGGDQPQHF
D gene: NA; clone size: NA; V gene: TRBV5-7; J gene: TRBJ2-1; CDR3 DNA: TGTGCCAGCAGCTGCCCCAGCGGCCCCCTGGGGGATGACCATGAGCAGTTCTTC; CDR3 protein: CASSCPSGPLGDDHEQFF
D gene: TRBD1; clone size: NA; V gene: TRBV11-2; J gene: TRBJ2-4; CDR3 DNA: TGTGCCAGTAACGAAAATTCCGGGACAGGAAAGTCGGTAGCCAAAAACATTCAGTACTTC; CDR3 protein: CASNENSGTGKSVAKNIQYF
D gene: NA; clone size: once; V gene: TRBV4-2; J gene: TRBJ1-2; CDR3 DNA: TGTGCCAGCAGCCAAGAGGGGGTGGAGCACTATGGCTACACCTTC; CDR3 protein: CASSQEGVEHYGYTF
D gene: TRBD1; clone size: NA; V gene: TRBV4-3; J gene: TRBJ1-4; CDR3 DNA: TGCGCCAGCAGCCAACGAGACAGGGTGGCTAATGAAAAACTGTTTTTT; CDR3 protein: CASSQRDRVANEKLFF
D gene: TRBD1; clone size: NA; V gene: TRBV12-3/TRBV12-4; J gene: TRBJ2-5; CDR3 DNA: TGTGCCAGCACCCTAGCAGGGGGAAGAACCCAGTACTTC; CDR3 protein: CASTLAGGRTQYF
D gene: NA; clone size: NA; V gene: TRBV20-1; J gene: TRBJ2-5; CDR3 DNA: TGCAGTGCTAGCCAAGGGACCCAGTACTTC; CDR3 protein: CSASQGTQYF
D gene: NA; clone size: NA; V gene: TRBV12-3/TRBV12-4; J gene: TRBJ2-7; CDR3 DNA: TGTGCCAGCAGCGCGATTGCTGGGCAGTTCTACGAGCAGTACTTC; CDR3 protein: CASSAIAGQFYEQYF
D gene: NA; clone size: NA; V gene: TRBV20-1; J gene: TRBJ1-2; CDR3 DNA: TGCAGTGCTAGGTGGGGTTCCTATGGCTACACCTTC; CDR3 protein: CSARWGSYGYTF
D gene: NA; clone size: NA; V gene: TRBV27; J gene: TRBJ1-2; CDR3 DNA: TGTGCCAGCACGCCCTTGAGAGACTCATGGGACCCTCCCTATGGCTACACCTTC; CDR3 protein: CASTPLRDSWDPPYGYTF
D gene: NA; clone size: NA; V gene: TRBV30; J gene: TRBJ1-1; CDR3 DNA: TGTGCTTGGACCGCCGGAGGGAACACTGAAGCTTTCTTT; CDR3 protein: CAWTAGGNTEAFF
D gene: NA; clone size: many; V gene: TRBV4-3; J gene: TRBJ1-2; CDR3 DNA: TGCGCCAGCAGCCCCTCGGGTGCAGGCTATGGCTACACCTTC; CDR3 protein: CASSPSGAGYGYTF
D gene: NA; clone size: few; V gene: TRBV20-1; J gene: TRBJ2-1; CDR3 DNA: TGCAGTGCTAGAGATTGGCGGGGACTCCCCAATGAGCAGTTCTTC; CDR3 protein: CSARDWRGLPNEQFF
D gene: NA; clone size: NA; V gene: TRBV29-1; J gene: TRBJ2-3; CDR3 DNA: TGCAGCGTTGGGCAACGCGCAGATACGCAGTATTTT; CDR3 protein: CSVGQRADTQYF
D gene: NA; clone size: few; V gene: TRBV20-1; J gene: TRBJ1-1; CDR3 DNA: TGCAGTGCCCCGGTGGAGGTGACGGCTTTCTTT; CDR3 protein: CSAPVEVTAFF
D gene: NA; clone size: NA; V gene: TRBV7-9; J gene: TRBJ2-4; CDR3 DNA: TGTGCCAGCAGCTTAGCCCAAAACATTCAGTACTTC; CDR3 protein: CASSLAQNIQYF
D gene: TRBD2; clone size: NA; V gene: TRBV7-2; J gene: TRBJ2-1; CDR3 DNA: TGTGCCAGCAGCCCCCCGACTAGCGGGGGGGCCTACAATGAGCAGTTCTTC; CDR3 protein: CASSPPTSGGAYNEQFF
D gene: TRBD1; clone size: NA; V gene: TRBV20-1; J gene: TRBJ1-1; CDR3 DNA: TGCAGTGTAAGGACAGGGACAGACACTGAAGCTTTCTTT; CDR3 protein: CSVRTGTDTEAFF
D gene: TRBD1; clone size: few; V gene: TRBV6-1; J gene: TRBJ1-6; CDR3 DNA: TGTGCCAGCAACAACTGGACAGGGGGAAATTCACCCCTCCACTTT; CDR3 protein: CASNNWTGGNSPLHF
D gene: NA; clone size: few; V gene: TRBV5-1; J gene: TRBJ2-5; CDR3 DNA: TGCGCCAGCAGCCGAGGGAGATTACAAGAGACCCAGTACTTC; CDR3 protein: CASSRGRLQETQYF
D gene: NA; clone size: NA; V gene: TRBV28; J gene: TRBJ2-7; CDR3 DNA: TGTGCCAGCAGCGCTTGGACAGTAACCTACGAGCAGTACTTC; CDR3 protein: CASSAWTVTYEQYF
D gene: NA; clone size: few; V gene: TRBV28; J gene: TRBJ2-1; CDR3 DNA: TGTGCCAGCAAATACAGGGAATACAATGAGCAGTTCTTC; CDR3 protein: CASKYREYNEQFF
D gene: NA; clone size: NA; V gene: TRBV7-9; J gene: TRBJ2-5; CDR3 DNA: TGTGCCAGCAGCTTCGATGCGGCCCAAGAGACCCAGTACTTC; CDR3 protein: CASSFDAAQETQYF
D gene: NA; clone size: NA; V gene: TRBV20-1; J gene: TRBJ2-7; CDR3 DNA: TGCAGTGCCGTAGGCGGAGGGGTCTACGAGCAGTACTTC; CDR3 protein: CSAVGGGVYEQYF
D gene: TRBD2; clone size: NA; V gene: TRBV20-1; J gene: TRBJ2-1; CDR3 DNA: TGCAGTGCTAGCTCTAGCGGCGACGCCTTACAGTTCTTC; CDR3 protein: CSASSSGDALQFF
D gene: NA; clone size: few; V gene: TRBV29-1; J gene: TRBJ1-1; CDR3 DNA: TGCAGCGTAGACTATGGAGTGAACACTGAAGCTTTCTTT; CDR3 protein: CSVDYGVNTEAFF
D gene: TRBD2; clone size: NA; V gene: TRBV7-2; J gene: TRBJ2-1; CDR3 DNA: TGTGCCAGCAGCTTAGAGGGGACTAGCGGAGTCAATGAGCAGTTCTTC; CDR3 protein: CASSLEGTSGVNEQFF
D gene: TRBD2; clone size: NA; V gene: TRBV9; J gene: TRBJ2-5; CDR3 DNA: TGTGCCAGCAGCGCATATTCCGGGACTAGCGAGACCCAGTACTTC; CDR3 protein: CASSAYSGTSETQYF
D gene: TRBD1; clone size: NA; V gene: TRBV7-2; J gene: TRBJ1-2; CDR3 DNA: TGTGCCAGCAGCTTGGTAGGGGGCACCTACTATGGCTACACCTTC; CDR3 protein: CASSLVGGTYYGYTF
D gene: NA; clone size: NA; V gene: TRBV10-3; J gene: TRBJ1-1; CDR3 DNA: TGTGCCATCAGTGCCACGAAGGACACTGAAGCTTTCTTT; CDR3 protein: CAISATKDTEAFF
D gene: NA; clone size: few; V gene: TRBV9; J gene: TRBJ1-2; CDR3 DNA: TGTGCCAGCAGCGGCTCCCCTTGGGGCTACACCTTC; CDR3 protein: CASSGSPWGYTF
D gene: NA; clone size: few; V gene: TRBV28; J gene: TRBJ2-3; CDR3 DNA: TGTGCCAGCAGTTCCCGACGCAACTCAGATACGCAGTATTTT; CDR3 protein: CASSSRRNSDTQYF
D gene: NA; clone size: NA; V gene: TRBV2; J gene: TRBJ2-4; CDR3 DNA: TGTGCCAGCAGTGGTATGTCCAAAAACATTCAGTACTTC; CDR3 protein: CASSGMSKNIQYF
D gene: TRBD1; clone size: NA; V gene: TRBV7-2; J gene: TRBJ2-7; CDR3 DNA: TGTGCCAGCAGCTTAGTCGCAGGGGGACGGGGCGAGCAGTACTTC; CDR3 protein: CASSLVAGGRGEQYF
D gene: TRBD2; clone size: NA; V gene: TRBV11-1; J gene: TRBJ2-1; CDR3 DNA: TGTGCCAGCAGCATGACTAGCGGGGGGATCTACAATGAGCAGTTCTTC; CDR3 protein: CASSMTSGGIYNEQFF
D gene: NA; clone size: NA; V gene: TRBV12-3/TRBV12-4; J gene: TRBJ2-4; CDR3 DNA: TGTGCCAGCGAACCTAGGCGTCTGGGGCAACAGTACTTC; CDR3 protein: CASEPRRLGQQYF
D gene: NA; clone size: many; V gene: TRBV20-1; J gene: TRBJ2-5; CDR3 DNA: TGCAGTGCTAGAGATTCAGAGACCCAGTACTTC; CDR3 protein: CSARDSETQYF
D gene: NA; clone size: few; V gene: TRBV20-1; J gene: TRBJ1-2; CDR3 DNA: TGCAGTGCTCCACGAAAGGCTGGGAATAACTATGGCTACACCTTC; CDR3 protein: CSAPRKAGNNYGYTF
D gene: NA; clone size: NA; V gene: TRBV7-3; J gene: TRBJ2-5; CDR3 DNA: TGTGCCAGCAGCTTAACACCAGGGTTGGGTGGAGAGACCCAGTACTTC; CDR3 protein: CASSLTPGLGGETQYF
D gene: NA; clone size: NA; V gene: TRBV10-3; J gene: TRBJ2-5; CDR3 DNA: TGTGCCGTCAGTGAGGCGGGGCGACAAGAGACCCAGTACTTC; CDR3 protein: CAVSEAGRQETQYF
D gene: NA; clone size: NA; V gene: TRBV4-1; J gene: TRBJ1-3; CDR3 DNA: TGCGCCAGCAGCCAACCGACAGCATCTGGAAACACCATATATTTT; CDR3 protein: CASSQPTASGNTIYF
D gene: NA; clone size: NA; V gene: TRBV7-2; J gene: TRBJ2-5; CDR3 DNA: TGTGCCAGCAGTTACGGTTGGACCCAGTACTTC; CDR3 protein: CASSYGWTQYF
D gene: TRBD1; clone size: NA; V gene: TRBV7-9; J gene: TRBJ1-5; CDR3 DNA: TGTGCCAGCAGCTTAGCGCTGCCGAGACAGGGCGGATGGGACAATCAGCCCCAGCATTTT; CDR3 protein: CASSLALPRQGGWDNQPQHF
D gene: NA; clone size: NA; V gene: TRBV4-3; J gene: TRBJ2-1; CDR3 DNA: TGCGCCAGCAGCCAAGATTCACCGCCAAGGAAGCAGTTCTTC; CDR3 protein: CASSQDSPPRKQFF
D gene: NA; clone size: NA; V gene: TRBV20-1; J gene: TRBJ1-2; CDR3 DNA: TGCAGTGCGCCCAGGGGACCCTATGGCTACACCTTC; CDR3 protein: CSAPRGPYGYTF
D gene: NA; clone size: NA; V gene: TRBV4-2; J gene: TRBJ1-1; CDR3 DNA: TGTGCCAGCAGCCCGCGCTCGGGGGGACCGAACACTGAAGCTTTCTTT; CDR3 protein: CASSPRSGGPNTEAFF
D gene: TRBD2; clone size: NA; V gene: TRBV28; J gene: TRBJ2-7; CDR3 DNA: TGTGCCAGCAGTTTAGTTACTAGCGGGGGGGACTACGAGCAGTACTTC; CDR3 protein: CASSLVTSGGDYEQYF
D gene: NA; clone size: NA; V gene: TRBV27; J gene: TRBJ2-5; CDR3 DNA: TGTGCCAGCAGTCCCCGCGACGGTCGGGTCGAGACCCAGTACTTC; CDR3 protein: CASSPRDGRVETQYF
D gene: NA; clone size: NA; V gene: TRBV20-1; J gene: TRBJ1-2; CDR3 DNA: TGCAGTGCCAGAGGGGGAGGAGCCTTTTATGGCTACACCTTC; CDR3 protein: CSARGGGAFYGYTF
D gene: NA; clone size: few; V gene: TRBV29-1; J gene: TRBJ1-1; CDR3 DNA: TGCAGCGTCGTGGGGAGGGCAAATGAAGCTTTCTTT; CDR3 protein: CSVVGRANEAFF
D gene: TRBD2; clone size: NA; V gene: TRBV20-1; J gene: TRBJ2-1; CDR3 DNA: TGCAGTGCACCCCGCGGGGGATTCCACTACAATGAGCAGTTCTTC; CDR3 protein: CSAPRGGFHYNEQFF
D gene: NA; clone size: NA; V gene: TRBV6-5; J gene: TRBJ1-6; CDR3 DNA: TGTGCCAGCGCCATTTCACCGGGTAGTCCCCTCCACTTT; CDR3 protein: CASAISPGSPLHF
D gene: NA; clone size: NA; V gene: TRBV7-9; J gene: TRBJ1-1; CDR3 DNA: TGTGTCAGCAGCTTAGAGGACGCGGCTGAAGCTTTCTTT; CDR3 protein: CVSSLEDAAEAFF